This TCR beta chain was sequenced for a study of shared clonotypes between healthy human individuals. Study context: CD8 memory received one plate per donor, CD8 naive two, CD4 memory three and CD4 naive three.

In regard to this clone: Its antigen is unidentified.

Study-level points and caveats: Despite large depth, rarefaction showed incomplete sorted-subset sequencing.

The test was conducted at deep level. TCRdb's copy holds only in-frame clones and misses some; the assay was immunoSEQ multiplex PCR. The table records 2,500,000 or so clones, roughly 93% of them present only once. CDR3 length equals 15 residues. Unmatched junction bases numbered 6, after V lost 5 bases and J lost 2 bases. The V gene's germline CDR1 is SGHDT and CDR2 YYEEEE. Donors comprised healthy HIV-negative adults lacking recent acute infections or vaccinations. The receptor was derived from a man between 18 and 29 years old in good health. Some clones in this sample may be carry-over from other donors' samples. The sample was naive CD4+ T cells from PBMCs. This sample's subset: CD45RA+ positively selected. The V call is TRBV5-6, the J call TRBJ2-2, with TRBD2 matching 7 bases. CDR3 sequence: CASSTGTKNTGELFF. In nucleotides, the CDR3 is TGTGCCAGCAGTACCGGGACTAAAAACACCGGGGAGCTGTTTTTT. Full variable domain (missing parts from reference TRBV5-6 and TRBJ2-2): DAGVTQSPTHLIKTRGQQVTLRCSPKSGHDTVSWYQQALGQGPQFIFQYYEEEERQRGNFPDRFSGHQFPNYSSELNVNALLLGDSALYLCASSTGTKNTGELFFGEGSRLTVL.